Here is one T cell receptor (beta chain) with its context. This sample was included in a study of T cell responses to AZD1222 COVID-19 vaccine. V was clipped by 4 bases and J by 2 bases, with 7 bases between them. CDR1 and CDR2 (germline): WSHSY, SAAADI. The CDR3 extends over 13 amino acids. TCRdb keeps only in-frame clones here, not all; method: immunoSEQ multiplex PCR. The profile shows 95,000 to 150,000 clones, 84% of them singletons. The TCR was taken from an adult who received the AZD1222 COVID-19 vaccine. The input for sequencing was peripheral blood, taken 28 days after the second AZD1222 dose. The rearrangement uses TRBV10-2 and TRBJ2-3; weak D call: TRBD1 (5 bases). CDR3 DNA sequence: TGCGCCAGCAGTGCCAGGGACACAGATACGCAGTATTTT. Translated, it gives CASSARDTDTQYF.